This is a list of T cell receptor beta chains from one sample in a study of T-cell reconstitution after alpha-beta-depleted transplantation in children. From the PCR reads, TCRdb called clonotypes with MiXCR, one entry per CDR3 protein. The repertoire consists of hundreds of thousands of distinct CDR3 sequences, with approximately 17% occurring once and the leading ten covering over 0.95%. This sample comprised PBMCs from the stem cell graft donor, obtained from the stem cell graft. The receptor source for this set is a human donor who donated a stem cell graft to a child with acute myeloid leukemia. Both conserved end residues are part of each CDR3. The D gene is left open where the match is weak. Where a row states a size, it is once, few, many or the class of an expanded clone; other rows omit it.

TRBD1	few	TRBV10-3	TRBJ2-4	CAISVDREGIQYF	TGTGCCATCAGTGTGGACAGGGAAGGCATTCAGTACTTC
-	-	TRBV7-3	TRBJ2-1	CASSLTSGTNTEARLVYNEQFF	TGTGCCAGCAGCCTAACCTCCGGGACCAATACTGAAGCCCGATTAGTCTACAATGAGCAGTTCTTC
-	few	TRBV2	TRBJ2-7	CASGSRHSYEQYF	TGTGCCAGTGGGAGTCGGCACTCCTACGAGCAGTACTTC
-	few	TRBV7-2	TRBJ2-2	CASSIILNTGELFF	TGTGCCAGCAGCATTATCCTGAACACCGGGGAGCTGTTTTTT
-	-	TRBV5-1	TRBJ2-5	CASSLDGFETQYF	TGCGCCAGCAGCTTGGACGGCTTTGAGACCCAGTACTTC
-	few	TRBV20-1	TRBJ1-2	CSAAEANYGYTF	TGCAGTGCGGCAGAGGCAAATTATGGCTACACCTTC
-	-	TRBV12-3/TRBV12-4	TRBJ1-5	CASSLAGAGQPQHF	TGTGCCAGCAGTTTAGCAGGGGCGGGGCAGCCCCAGCATTTT
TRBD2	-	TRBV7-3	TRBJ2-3	CASSSFSGVQDTQYF	TGTGCCAGCAGCTCGTTTAGCGGGGTGCAAGATACGCAGTATTTT
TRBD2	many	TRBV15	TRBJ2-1	CATSRDTSGPNEQFF	TGTGCCACCAGCAGAGATACTAGCGGTCCCAATGAGCAGTTCTTC
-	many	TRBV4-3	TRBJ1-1	CASSQDHPSWNTEAFF	TGCGCCAGCAGCCAAGATCACCCAAGCTGGAACACTGAAGCTTTCTTT
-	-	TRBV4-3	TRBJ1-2	CASSQKAAGHPYGYTF	TGCGCCAGCAGCCAAAAGGCAGCGGGACACCCCTATGGCTACACCTTC
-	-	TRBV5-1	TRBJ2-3	CASSLGFATPDTQYF	TGCGCCAGCAGCTTGGGCTTCGCGACACCAGATACGCAGTATTTT
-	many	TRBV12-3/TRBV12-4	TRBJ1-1	CASKPVGSLNTEAFF	TGTGCCAGCAAACCGGTGGGCAGCTTGAACACTGAAGCTTTCTTT
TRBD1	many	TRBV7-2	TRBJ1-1	CASSLVGTANTEAFF	TGTGCCAGCAGCTTAGTCGGGACAGCGAACACTGAAGCTTTCTTT
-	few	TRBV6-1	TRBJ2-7	CASSESYLGGSGEQYF	TGTGCCAGCAGTGAATCTTATCTCGGTGGAAGTGGGGAGCAGTACTTC
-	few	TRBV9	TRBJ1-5	CASSVGVGTGPQHF	TGTGCCAGCAGCGTAGGGGTGGGCACAGGGCCCCAGCATTTT
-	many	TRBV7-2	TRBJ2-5	CASSLMPGRPQYF	TGTGCCAGCAGCTTAATGCCGGGAAGGCCCCAGTACTTC
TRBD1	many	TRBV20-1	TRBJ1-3	CSAREARGNRGNTIYF	TGCAGTGCTAGAGAGGCCAGGGGGAACCGTGGAAACACCATATATTTT
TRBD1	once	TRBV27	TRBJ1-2	CASRPDRANGYTF	TGTGCCAGCAGGCCGGACAGGGCTAATGGCTACACCTTC
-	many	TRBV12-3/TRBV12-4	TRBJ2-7	CASSFGTYEQYF	TGTGCCAGCAGTTTTGGGACCTACGAGCAGTACTTC
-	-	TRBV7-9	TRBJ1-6	CASSSGTDYNSPLHF	TGTGCCAGCAGCTCCGGGACCGACTATAATTCACCCCTCCACTTT
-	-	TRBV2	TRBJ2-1	CASSLRQNAYEQFF	TGTGCCAGCAGTCTGAGACAGAATGCCTATGAGCAGTTCTTC
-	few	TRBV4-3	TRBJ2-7	CASSHFFGPTYEQYF	TGCGCCAGCAGCCACTTCTTTGGGCCGACCTACGAGCAGTACTTC